This TCR beta chain was identified during a study of cytomegalovirus exposure and HLA in healthy donors. Study-wide findings and caveats: Analysis was performed later, and it showed HLA-associated TCR beta chains to be more clonally expanded than equally common others. With later analysis, a missense DCLRE1C variant became linked to TCR beta V- and J-gene trimming. Per a later analysis, about 18,000 TCR beta sequences showed association with HLA alleles at 0.05 false discovery rate.

The CDR3 consists of 14 residues. Unmatched junction bases numbered 9, after V lost 5 bases and J lost 6 bases. CDR1 and CDR2 from the germline V gene are LNHDA and SQIVND (reference sequence). Concerning this clone itself: Its antigen is unknown.

It was with 60 Vbeta and 13 Jbeta primers that the PCR ran. The table came from immunoSEQ multiplex PCR; TCRdb's copy has only in-frame clones and leaves some out. The table shows 70,000 to 100,000 clones, with about 84% occurring only once. V is TRBV19 and J is TRBJ1-2; 7 bases map to TRBD1. The sequenced sample was PBMCs. The TCR originated in a man aged 18-30 years in good health and CMV-seronegative. CDR3 in DNA: TGTGCCAGTAGTCTCGGCCGGGACAGTAATGGCTACACCTTC. Encoded protein: CASSLGRDSNGYTF.